These 13 T cell receptor beta chains originate from one sample sequenced in a study of control samples from healthy donors and cancer patients. Profiled with immunoSEQ multiplex PCR; TCRdb holds only in-frame clones, not every one. Of approximately 81,000 clones detected, roughly 94% appear once; the ten largest clones hold 4.8%. Material for sequencing was blood. The receptors were gathered from a woman under 30 in good health.

This CDR3 is CTNCLDRDQWDFDSPLHF. CDR3 bases: TGCACCAACTGTCTAGACCGGGACCAATGGGATTTTGATTCACCCCTCCACTTT. The chain uses TRBV1 and TRBJ1-6. TRBV1 represents a pseudogene. This CDR3 is 18 amino acids long.

The CDR3 DNA follows: TGTGCCAGCAGCTTAGGTGTGATGAACACTGAAGCTTTCTTT. This codes for CASSLGVMNTEAFF. The chain employs TRBV11-2 and TRBJ1-1; no definite D call. Trimming removed 1 base from V and 0 bases from J, with 6 bases in between. CDR1 and CDR2 from the germline V gene are SGHAT and FQNNGV. The CDR3 is 14 residues long.

The genes are TRBV15 and TRBJ2-2; TRBD1 is a possible D gene (7 bases). CDR1 and CDR2 (germline): LNHNV, YYDKDF (reference sequence). Trimming cost V 4 bases and J 5 bases, with 14 bases left between them. The CDR3 is made up of 15 amino acids. The DNA for the CDR3 is TGTGCCACCAGCAAGGACAGGAGGGGAACCGGGGAGCTGTTTTTT. Amino acids: CATSKDRRGTGELFF.

This chain links TRBV5-1 with TRBJ2-7; D unclear. Trimming stripped 0 bases from V and 0 bases from J, with 7 bases between. The length of the CDR3 is 14 residues. The germline V gene has CDR1 SGHRS and CDR2 YFSETQ. The CDR3 DNA follows: TGCGCCAGCAGCTTGGGTGGGCCCTCCTACGAGCAGTACTTC. It codes for CASSLGGPSYEQYF.

The J gene is TRBJ2-7, the V gene TRBV13, with 7 bases matching TRBD1. Germline CDR1 PRHDT, CDR2 FYEKMQ (reference sequence). The CDR3 is 15 residues long. Germline trimming cut 4 bases from V and 3 bases from J; bases unmatched to any gene: 9. DNA for the CDR3: TGTGCCAGCAGCTCGCCGAACCGACAGGGCTACGAGCAGTACTTC. It yields the protein CASSSPNRQGYEQYF.

This chain joins TRBV29-1 and TRBJ2-7; TRBD2 aligns across 9 bases. The CDR3 loop spans 15 amino acids. Germline values: CDR1 SQVTM, CDR2 ANQGSEA. The V gene end was trimmed by 4 bases and the J gene end by 1 base; junction bases not matched to a gene: 8. CDR3 in amino acids: CSVGLAGKGSYEQYF. CDR3 DNA sequence: TGCAGCGTTGGTCTAGCGGGAAAAGGATCCTACGAGCAGTACTTC.

The chain links TRBV28 to TRBJ1-2; 8 bases map to TRBD1. With 8 bases clipped from V and 4 bases from J, the junction kept 3 bases outside the gene matches. Germline V gene sequence: CDR1 MDHEN, CDR2 SYDVKM. There are 12 residues in the CDR3. The CDR3 DNA is TGTGCCAGCGCCGGACAGGGCTATGGCTACACCTTC. Protein: CASAGQGYGYTF.

This chain links TRBV7-9 with TRBJ1-4, with no clear D. V was clipped by 7 bases and J by 6 bases, with 12 bases between them. This CDR3 contains 13 residues. From germline, CDR1 is SEHNR and CDR2 FQNEAQ (reference sequence). DNA of the CDR3: TGTGCCAGCAATGATCCCCGGGATGAAAAACTGTTTTTT. Its protein product is CASNDPRDEKLFF.

This clone occurred once. V usage is TRBV29-1 and J usage is TRBJ1-3; no clear D. The CDR3 runs to 12 residues. V gave up 7 bases and J gave up 0 bases, with 7 bases separating them. CDR1 and CDR2 from the germline V gene are SQVTM and ANQGSEA. The DNA for the CDR3 is TGCAGCGCGGCCCTCTCTGGAAACACCATATATTTT. This encodes CSAALSGNTIYF.

The rearrangement joins TRBV5-1 to TRBJ1-2, with D possibly being TRBD1 (6 bases). CDR1 and CDR2 from the germline V gene are SGHRS and YFSETQ. With 3 bases removed from V and 8 bases from J, the gap between germline ends came to 26 bases. There are 17 residues in the CDR3. Here the CDR3 DNA reads TGCGCCAGCAGCTCGCGGTATAAAGGACAGCGATACTCGGGCTACACCTTC. Translation: CASSSRYKGQRYSGYTF. Using reference TRBV5-1 and TRBJ1-2 for the parts outside the CDR3, the full variable domain is KAGVTQTPRYLIKTRGQQVTLSCSPISGHRSVSWYQQTPGQGLQFLFEYFSETQRNKGNFPGRFSGRQFSNSRSEMNVSTLELGDSALYLCASSSRYKGQRYSGYTFGSGTRLTVV.

This clone was recorded once. The gene calls are TRBV5-8 and TRBJ2-1; D is perhaps TRBD1 or TRBD2 (5 bases each). The CDR3 extends over 14 amino acids. Trimming took 0 bases from V and 12 from J, leaving 16 bases between them. Germline V gene data show CDR1 as SGHTS and CDR2 as YDEGEE. The CDR3 loop is CASSLGSGGWRQFF. The DNA of the CDR3 is TGTGCCAGCAGCTTGGGTTCTGGGGGTTGGAGGCAGTTCTTC.

V gene TRBV29-1 combines with J gene TRBJ2-2; D possibly corresponds to TRBD2 (7 bases). The CDR3 has 12 amino acids. CDR1 and CDR2 (germline): SQVTM, ANQGSEA. CDR3 sequence reads: CRGGGGTGELFF. The CDR3 DNA is TGCCGCGGGGGAGGGGGCACCGGGGAGCTGTTTTTT.

The J gene is TRBJ2-3, the V gene TRBV10-3; possibly TRBD2 for D (5 bases). Germline V gene sequence: CDR1 ENHRY, CDR2 SYGVKD. The CDR3 consists of 14 residues. V was clipped by 5 bases and J by 0 bases, with 9 bases between them. CDR3 amino acids: CAISIGGSTDTQYF. The CDR3, as DNA: TGTGCCATCAGTATTGGCGGGAGCACAGATACGCAGTATTTT.